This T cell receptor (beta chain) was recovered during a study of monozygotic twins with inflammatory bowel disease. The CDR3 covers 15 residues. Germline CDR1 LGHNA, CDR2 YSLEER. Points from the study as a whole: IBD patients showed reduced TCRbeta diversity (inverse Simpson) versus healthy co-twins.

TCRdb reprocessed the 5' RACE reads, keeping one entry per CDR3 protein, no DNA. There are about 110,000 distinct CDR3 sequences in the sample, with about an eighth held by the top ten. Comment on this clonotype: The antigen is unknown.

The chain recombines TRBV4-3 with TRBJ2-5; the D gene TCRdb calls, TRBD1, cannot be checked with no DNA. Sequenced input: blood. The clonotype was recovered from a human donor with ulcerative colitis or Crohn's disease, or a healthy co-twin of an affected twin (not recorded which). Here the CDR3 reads CASSQDGTRGETQYF.